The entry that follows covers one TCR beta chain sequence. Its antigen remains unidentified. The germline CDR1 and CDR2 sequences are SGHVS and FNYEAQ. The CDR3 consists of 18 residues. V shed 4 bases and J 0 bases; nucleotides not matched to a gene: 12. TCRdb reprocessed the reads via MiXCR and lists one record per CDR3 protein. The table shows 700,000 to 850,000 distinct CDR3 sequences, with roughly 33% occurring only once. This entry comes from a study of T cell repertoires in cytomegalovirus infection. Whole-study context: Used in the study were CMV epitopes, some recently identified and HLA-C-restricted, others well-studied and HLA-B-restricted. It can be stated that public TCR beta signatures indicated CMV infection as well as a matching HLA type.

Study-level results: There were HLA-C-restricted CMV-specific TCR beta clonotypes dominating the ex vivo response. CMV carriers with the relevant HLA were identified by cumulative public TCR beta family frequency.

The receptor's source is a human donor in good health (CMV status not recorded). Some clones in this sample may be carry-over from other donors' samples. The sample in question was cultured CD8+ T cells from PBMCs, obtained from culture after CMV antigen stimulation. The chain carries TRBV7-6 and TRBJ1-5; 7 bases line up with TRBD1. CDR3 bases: TGTGCCAGCAGCTCCTACGACAGGGAGGAGGATAGCAATCAGCCCCAGCATTTT. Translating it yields CASSSYDREEDSNQPQHF.